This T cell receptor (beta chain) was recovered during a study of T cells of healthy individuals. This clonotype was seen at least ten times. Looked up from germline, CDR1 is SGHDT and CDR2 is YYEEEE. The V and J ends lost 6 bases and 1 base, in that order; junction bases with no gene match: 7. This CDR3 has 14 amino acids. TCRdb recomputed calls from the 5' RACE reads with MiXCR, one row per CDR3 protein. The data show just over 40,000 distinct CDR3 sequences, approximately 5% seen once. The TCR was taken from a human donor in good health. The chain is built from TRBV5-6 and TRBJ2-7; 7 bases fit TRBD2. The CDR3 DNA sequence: TGTGCCAGCAAACTGTGGGGGGGGTCCTACGAGCAGTACTTC. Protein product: CASKLWGGSYEQYF.